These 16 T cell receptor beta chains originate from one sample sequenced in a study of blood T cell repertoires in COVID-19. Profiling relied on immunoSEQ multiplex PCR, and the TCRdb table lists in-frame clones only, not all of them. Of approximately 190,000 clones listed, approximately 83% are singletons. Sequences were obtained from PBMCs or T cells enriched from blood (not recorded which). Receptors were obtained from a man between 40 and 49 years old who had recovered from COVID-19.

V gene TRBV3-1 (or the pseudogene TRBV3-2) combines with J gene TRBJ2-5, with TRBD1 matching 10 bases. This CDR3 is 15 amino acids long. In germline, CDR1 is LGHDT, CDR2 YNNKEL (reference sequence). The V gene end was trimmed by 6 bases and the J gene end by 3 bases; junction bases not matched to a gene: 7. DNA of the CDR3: TGTGCCAGCAGTGGAACCGGGACAGGGGAAGAGACCCAGTACTTC. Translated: CASSGTGTGEETQYF.

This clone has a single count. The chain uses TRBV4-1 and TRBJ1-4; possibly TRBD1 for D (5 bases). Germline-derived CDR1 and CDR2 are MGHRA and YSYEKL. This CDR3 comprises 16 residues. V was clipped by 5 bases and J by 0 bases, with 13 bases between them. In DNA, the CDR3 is TGCGCCAGCAGCGACAGCCCCGGTGCAACTAATGAAAAACTGTTTTTT. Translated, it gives CASSDSPGATNEKLFF.

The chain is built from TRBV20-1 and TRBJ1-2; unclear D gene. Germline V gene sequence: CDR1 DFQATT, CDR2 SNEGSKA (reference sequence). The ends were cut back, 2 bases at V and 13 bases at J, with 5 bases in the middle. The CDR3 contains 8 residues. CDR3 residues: CSARFSTF. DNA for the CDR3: TGCAGTGCTAGATTCTCCACCTTC.

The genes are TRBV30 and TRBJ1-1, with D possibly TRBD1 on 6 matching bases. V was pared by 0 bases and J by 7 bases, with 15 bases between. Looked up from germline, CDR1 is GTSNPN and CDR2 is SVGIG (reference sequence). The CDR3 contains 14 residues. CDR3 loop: CAWSVGYRVSEAFF. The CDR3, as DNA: TGTGCCTGGAGTGTCGGATACAGGGTGAGTGAAGCTTTCTTT. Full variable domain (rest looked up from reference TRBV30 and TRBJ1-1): SQTIHQWPATLVQPVGSPLSLECTVEGTSNPNLYWYRQAAGRGLQLLFYSVGIGQISSEVPQNLSASRPQDRQFILSSKKLLLSDSGFYLCAWSVGYRVSEAFFGQGTRLTVV.

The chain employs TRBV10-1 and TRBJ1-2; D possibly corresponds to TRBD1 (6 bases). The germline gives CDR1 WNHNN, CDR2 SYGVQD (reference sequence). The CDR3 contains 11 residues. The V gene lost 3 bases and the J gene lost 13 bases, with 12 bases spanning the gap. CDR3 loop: CASSDGGRLTF. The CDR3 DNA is TGCGCCAGCAGTGATGGGGGCCGGCTCACCTTC.

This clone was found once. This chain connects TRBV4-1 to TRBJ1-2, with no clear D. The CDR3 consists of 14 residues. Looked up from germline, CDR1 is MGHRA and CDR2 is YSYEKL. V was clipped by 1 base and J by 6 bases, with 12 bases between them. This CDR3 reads CASSQGGIGNGYTF. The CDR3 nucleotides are TGCGCCAGCAGCCAAGGAGGGATCGGGAATGGCTACACCTTC.

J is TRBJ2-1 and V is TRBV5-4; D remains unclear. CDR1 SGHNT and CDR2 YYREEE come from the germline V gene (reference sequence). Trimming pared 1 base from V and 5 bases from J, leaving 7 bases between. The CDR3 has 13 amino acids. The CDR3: CASSLNIHNEQFF. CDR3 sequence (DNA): TGTGCCAGCAGCTTGAATATTCACAATGAGCAGTTCTTC.

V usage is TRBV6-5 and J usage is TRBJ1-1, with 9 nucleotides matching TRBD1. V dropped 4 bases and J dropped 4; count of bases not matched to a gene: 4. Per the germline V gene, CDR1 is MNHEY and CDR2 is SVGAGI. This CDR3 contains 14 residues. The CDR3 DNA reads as TGTGCCAGCAGTTTAGGACAGGGGTCCACTGAAGCTTTCTTT. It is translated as CASSLGQGSTEAFF.

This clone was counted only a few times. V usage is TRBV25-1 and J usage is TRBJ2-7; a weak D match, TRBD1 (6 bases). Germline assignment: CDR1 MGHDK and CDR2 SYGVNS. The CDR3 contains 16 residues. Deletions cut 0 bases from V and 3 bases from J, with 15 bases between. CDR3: CASSEYRGGSIYEQYF. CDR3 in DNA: TGTGCCAGCAGTGAATATAGAGGGGGTAGCATCTACGAGCAGTACTTC.

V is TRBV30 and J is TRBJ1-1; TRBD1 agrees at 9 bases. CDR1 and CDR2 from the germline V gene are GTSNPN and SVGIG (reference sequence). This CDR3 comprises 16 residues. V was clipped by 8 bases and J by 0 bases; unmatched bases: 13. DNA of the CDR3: TGTGCCCTTCGAGTGGGACAGGGCCTTTTGAACACTGAAGCTTTCTTT. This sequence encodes CALRVGQGLLNTEAFF.

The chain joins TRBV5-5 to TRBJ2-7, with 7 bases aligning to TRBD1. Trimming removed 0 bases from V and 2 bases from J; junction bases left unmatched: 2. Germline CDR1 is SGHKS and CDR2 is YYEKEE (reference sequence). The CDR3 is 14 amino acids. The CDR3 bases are TGTGCCAGCAGCTTGGGGGACAGAACCTACGAGCAGTACTTC. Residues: CASSLGDRTYEQYF.

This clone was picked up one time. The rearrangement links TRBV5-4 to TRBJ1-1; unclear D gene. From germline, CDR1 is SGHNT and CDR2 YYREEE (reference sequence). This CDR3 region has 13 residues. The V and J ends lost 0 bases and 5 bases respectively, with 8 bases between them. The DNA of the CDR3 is TGTGCCAGCAGCTTGGATACGGGGACTGAAGCTTTCTTT. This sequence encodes CASSLDTGTEAFF.

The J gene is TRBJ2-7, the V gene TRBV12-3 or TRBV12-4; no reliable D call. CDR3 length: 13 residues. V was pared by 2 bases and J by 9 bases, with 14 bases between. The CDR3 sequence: CASSLWLYTGQYF. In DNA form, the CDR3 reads TGTGCCAGCAGTTTATGGCTGTATACGGGGCAGTACTTC.

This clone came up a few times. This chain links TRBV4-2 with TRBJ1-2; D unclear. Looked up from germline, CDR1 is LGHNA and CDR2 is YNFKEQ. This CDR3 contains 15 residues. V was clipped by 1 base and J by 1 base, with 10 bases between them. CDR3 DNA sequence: TGTGCCAGCAGCCAAGTCACGGTGTTTAACTATGGCTACACCTTC. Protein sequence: CASSQVTVFNYGYTF.

The CDR3 nucleotides read TGCGCCAGCAGCTTGGGCGGCCAGGGGGACTCCTATAATTCACCCCTCCACTTT. Translating gives CASSLGGQGDSYNSPLHF. The rearrangement uses TRBV5-1 and TRBJ1-6; 7 nucleotides align to TRBD1. Germline CDR1 is SGHRS and CDR2 is YFSETQ. V was clipped by 0 bases and J by 0 bases; unmatched bases: 6. This CDR3 region has 18 residues.

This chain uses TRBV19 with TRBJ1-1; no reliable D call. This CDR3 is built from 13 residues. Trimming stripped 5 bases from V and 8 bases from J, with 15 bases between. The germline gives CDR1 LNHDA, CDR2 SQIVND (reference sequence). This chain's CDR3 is CASSPRPGGEAFF. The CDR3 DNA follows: TGTGCCAGTAGTCCGCGACCGGGAGGGGAAGCTTTCTTT.